Listed below are T cell receptor beta chains from one sample, sequenced in a study of T cell responses to AZD1222 COVID-19 vaccine. This table comes from immunoSEQ multiplex PCR, and its TCRdb copy is limited to in-frame clones, with some not included. There are about 98,000 clones in the sample; approximately 85% occur only once, and 4.5% to 6% lies in the top ten. The material sequenced was peripheral blood, taken on day 0 of AZD1222 vaccination. The receptors shown here come from an adult in good health. The conserved cysteine and the conserved F or W are not part of the CDR3 here. The D gene is left open where the match is weak.

TRBJ2-5 12 - TRBV7-2 ASSLPLRGGTQY
TRBJ2-2 13 - TRBV19 ASSGSSAITGELF
TRBJ1-4 11 - TRBV7-2 ASSTLVSEKLF
TRBJ1-2 14 - TRBV9 ASSVGGETSNYGYT
TRBJ2-3 15 TRBD1 TRBV4-1 ASSHQPGQGSIDTQY
TRBJ2-7 11 - TRBV28 ASSWVSSYEQY
TRBJ2-7 10 - TRBV3-1/TRBV3-2 ARYGTRNEQY
TRBJ2-7 14 TRBD2 TRBV5-1 ASSSTPLAGVGWQY
TRBJ2-7 11 - TRBV5-5 ASSLQAPLEQY
TRBJ2-5 12 - TRBV29-1 SVVGAGGGETQY
TRBJ2-3 11 - TRBV27 ASSLGSTDTQY
TRBJ1-2 12 - TRBV18 ASSPDTSDYGYT
TRBJ1-2 13 TRBD1 TRBV7-2 ASSSGQGTNYGYT
TRBJ2-1 12 - TRBV13 ASSQITSYNEQF
TRBJ2-3 13 TRBD2 TRBV24-1 ATRGSGRAGDTQY
TRBJ2-1 15 - TRBV7-6 ASSYLLGPESYNEQF
TRBJ2-7 11 - TRBV11-2 ASSLYYSYEQY
TRBJ2-1 12 - TRBV5-6 ASSLGASGNEQF
TRBJ1-4 11 TRBD1 TRBV5-1 ASSRGQTEKLF
TRBJ2-5 11 - TRBV9 ASSTYRDETQY
TRBJ1-5 11 - TRBV27 ASSLTGNQPQH
TRBJ2-1 12 TRBD2 TRBV5-1 ASSSGLVFNEQF
TRBJ1-1 13 - TRBV7-8 ASSTLVSGRGEAF
TRBJ2-2 14 - TRBV4-1 ASSQDLTLNTGELF
TRBJ2-2 14 - TRBV28 ASSGGGGVNTGELF
TRBJ2-2 15 TRBD1 TRBV7-6 ASSLRRTGTRTGELF
TRBJ2-1 17 TRBD1 TRBV19 ASSMGPQTGKGYYNEQF
TRBJ2-1 13 - TRBV24-1 ATSGRAHSYNEQF
TRBJ1-5 12 - TRBV3-1/TRBV3-2 ASSQGRSNQPQH
TRBJ2-3 10 TRBD1 TRBV27 ASSSWTGGGY
TRBJ2-7 17 - TRBV28 ASSLRPGRTTGRPYEQY
TRBJ1-5 11 - TRBV7-9 ASSLVGDQPQH
TRBJ2-3 12 - TRBV2 ASSEGLWTDTQY
TRBJ2-3 13 - TRBV28 ASSLSVGGTDTQY
TRBJ1-1 9 - TRBV28 ASSVVGEAF
TRBJ1-1 14 TRBD1 TRBV6-5 ASSYLLRTGGTEAF
TRBJ1-5 15 TRBD1 TRBV28 ASSPRTGVRGNQPQH
TRBJ2-5 12 - TRBV3-1/TRBV3-2 ASSQEGQQETQY
TRBJ2-7 12 TRBD2 TRBV10-2 ASSSGAGATEQY
TRBJ2-7 13 TRBD2 TRBV28 ASSSKTSGALQQY
TRBJ1-1 15 TRBD1 TRBV6-2/TRBV6-3 ASSRGQGGFKNTEAF
TRBJ2-1 12 TRBD2 TRBV4-2 ASSQDRDGRQQF
TRBJ1-1 11 TRBD1 TRBV29-1 SGSRGLNTEAF
TRBJ2-7 13 - TRBV21-1 ASSKASGYSYEQY
TRBJ1-1 11 - TRBV7-3 ASSSQVDTEAF
TRBJ2-1 13 TRBD2 TRBV28 ASSPGASGYNEQF
TRBJ2-5 13 - TRBV11-2 ASSPIGETQETQY
TRBJ2-5 14 - TRBV28 ASRPSLGGTQETQY
TRBJ2-5 13 - TRBV3-1/TRBV3-2 ASSRDFREGATQY
TRBJ2-7 14 - TRBV28 ASSSQRHGPEGEQY
TRBJ1-5 12 - TRBV6-1 ASSEAGGRQPQH
TRBJ1-4 14 TRBD1 TRBV13 ASSLAGGATNEKLF
TRBJ2-4 13 - TRBV6-5 ASSSPSAAGHIQY
TRBJ1-2 12 TRBD1 TRBV14 ASSLGQTVYGYT
TRBJ2-1 18 TRBD1 TRBV11-3 ASSLEGWDRALTSYNEQF